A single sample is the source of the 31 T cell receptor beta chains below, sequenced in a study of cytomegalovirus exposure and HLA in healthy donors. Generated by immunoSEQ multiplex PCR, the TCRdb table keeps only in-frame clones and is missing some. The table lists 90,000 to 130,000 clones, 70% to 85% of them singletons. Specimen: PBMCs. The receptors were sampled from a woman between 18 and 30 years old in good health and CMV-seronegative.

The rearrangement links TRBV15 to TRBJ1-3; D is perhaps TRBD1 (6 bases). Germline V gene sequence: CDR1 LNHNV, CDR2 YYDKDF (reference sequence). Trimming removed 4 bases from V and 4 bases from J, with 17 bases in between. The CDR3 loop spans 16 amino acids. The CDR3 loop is CATSTFGGGSGNTIYF. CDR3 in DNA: TGTGCCACCAGCACGTTTGGGGGCGGGAGCGGAAACACCATATATTTT. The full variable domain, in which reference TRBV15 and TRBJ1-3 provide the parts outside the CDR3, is DAMVIQNPRYQVTQFGKPVTLSCSQTLNHNVMYWYQQKSSQAPKLLFHYYDKDFNNEADTPDNFQSRRPNTSFCFLDIRSPGLGDTAMYLCATSTFGGGSGNTIYFGEGSWLTVV.

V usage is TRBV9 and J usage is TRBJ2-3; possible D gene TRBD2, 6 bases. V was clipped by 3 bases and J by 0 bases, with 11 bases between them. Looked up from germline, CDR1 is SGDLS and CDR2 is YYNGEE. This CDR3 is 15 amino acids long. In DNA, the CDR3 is TGTGCCAGCAGCGCGAGCGGGTCTAGCACAGATACGCAGTATTTT. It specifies CASSASGSSTDTQYF. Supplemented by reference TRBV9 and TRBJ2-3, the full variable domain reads DSGVTQTPKHLITATGQRVTLRCSPRSGDLSVYWYQQSLDQGLQFLIQYYNGEERAKGNILERFSAQQFPDLHSELNLSSLELGDSALYFCASSASGSSTDTQYFGPGTRLTVL.

The CDR3, as DNA: TGCGCCAGCAGCTTGACTAGCGACGAGCAGTACTTC. It is translated as CASSLTSDEQYF. The J gene is TRBJ2-7, the V gene TRBV5-1; 7 nucleotides line up with TRBD2. V lost 1 base to trimming and J lost 5 bases; unmatched junction nucleotides: 0. The CDR3 covers 12 residues. Germline values: CDR1 SGHRS, CDR2 YFSETQ.

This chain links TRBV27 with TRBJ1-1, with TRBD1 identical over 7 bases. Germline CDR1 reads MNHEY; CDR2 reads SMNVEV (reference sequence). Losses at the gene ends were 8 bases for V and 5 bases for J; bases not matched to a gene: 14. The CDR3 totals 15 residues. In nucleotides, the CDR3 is TGTGCCAGCGCGGGTAGGGGGCGATTAGTTACTGAAGCTTTCTTT. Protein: CASAGRGRLVTEAFF.

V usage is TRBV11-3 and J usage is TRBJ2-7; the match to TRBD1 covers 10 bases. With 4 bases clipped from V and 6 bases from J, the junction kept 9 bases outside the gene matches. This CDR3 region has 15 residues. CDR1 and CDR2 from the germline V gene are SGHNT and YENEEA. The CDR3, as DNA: TGTGCCAGCAGCTCAAGTCGGGACAGGGGTTCCGAGCAGTACTTC. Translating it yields CASSSSRDRGSEQYF.

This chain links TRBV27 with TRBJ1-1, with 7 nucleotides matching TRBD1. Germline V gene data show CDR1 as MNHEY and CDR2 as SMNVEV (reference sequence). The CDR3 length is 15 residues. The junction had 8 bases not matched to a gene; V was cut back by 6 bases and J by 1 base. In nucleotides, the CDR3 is TGTGCCAGCAGACCCGACAGGGTGGAGAACACTGAAGCTTTCTTT. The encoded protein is CASRPDRVENTEAFF.

The chain's CDR3 is CASSQDRGQGTGELFF. The DNA for the CDR3 is TGCGCCAGCAGCCAAGATAGAGGACAGGGTACCGGGGAGCTGTTTTTT. J is TRBJ2-2 and V is TRBV4-1; 8 bases are shared with TRBD1. Germline-derived CDR1 and CDR2 are MGHRA and YSYEKL. The CDR3 has 16 residues. The V and J ends lost 0 bases and 5 bases, in that order; junction bases with no gene match: 5.

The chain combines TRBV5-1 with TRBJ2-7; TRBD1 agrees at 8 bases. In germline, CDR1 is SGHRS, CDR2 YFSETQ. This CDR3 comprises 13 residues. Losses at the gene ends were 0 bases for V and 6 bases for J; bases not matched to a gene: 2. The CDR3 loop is CASSLDRGTEQYF. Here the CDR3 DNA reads TGCGCCAGCAGCTTGGACAGGGGGACCGAGCAGTACTTC.

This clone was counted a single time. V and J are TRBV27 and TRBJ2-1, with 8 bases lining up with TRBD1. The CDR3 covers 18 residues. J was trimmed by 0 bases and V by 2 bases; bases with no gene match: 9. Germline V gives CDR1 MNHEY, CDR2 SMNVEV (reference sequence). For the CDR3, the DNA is TGTGCCAGCAGTTTACCTGACAGGGGCACTCACTCCTACAATGAGCAGTTCTTC. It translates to CASSLPDRGTHSYNEQFF.

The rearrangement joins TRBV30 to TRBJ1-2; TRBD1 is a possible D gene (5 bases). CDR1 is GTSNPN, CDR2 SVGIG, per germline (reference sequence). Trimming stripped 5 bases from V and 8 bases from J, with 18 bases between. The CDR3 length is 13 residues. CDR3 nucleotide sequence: TGTGCCTGGGAAGGGGCAGATCTGAGCGGCTACACCTTC. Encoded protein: CAWEGADLSGYTF. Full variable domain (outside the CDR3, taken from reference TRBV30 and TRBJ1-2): SQTIHQWPATLVQPVGSPLSLECTVEGTSNPNLYWYRQAAGRGLQLLFYSVGIGQISSEVPQNLSASRPQDRQFILSSKKLLLSDSGFYLCAWEGADLSGYTFGSGTRLTVV.

CDR3 protein: CASSEKTGWGSLEAFF. The DNA for the CDR3 is TGTGCCAGCAGTGAAAAGACAGGGTGGGGTTCTCTTGAAGCTTTCTTT. The chain couples TRBV2 to TRBJ1-1, with 7 bases matching TRBD1. CDR3 length equals 16 residues. Germline loops: CDR1 SNHLY, CDR2 FYNNEI. J lost 7 bases, V lost 2 bases, and 13 bases had no gene match. The full variable domain, in which reference TRBV2 and TRBJ1-1 provide the parts outside the CDR3, is EPEVTQTPSHQVTQMGQEVILRCVPISNHLYFYWYRQILGQKVEFLVSFYNNEISEKSEIFDDQFSVERPDGSNFTLKIRSTKLEDSAMYFCASSEKTGWGSLEAFFGQGTRLTVV.

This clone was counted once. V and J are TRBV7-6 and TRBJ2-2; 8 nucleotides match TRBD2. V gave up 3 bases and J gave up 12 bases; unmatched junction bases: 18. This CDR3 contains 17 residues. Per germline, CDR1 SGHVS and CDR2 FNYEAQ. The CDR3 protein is CASSFISTGGASEKLFF. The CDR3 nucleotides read TGTGCCAGCAGCTTTATCAGTACCGGGGGGGCTAGCGAAAAGCTGTTTTTT.

CDR3 sequence reads: CASSPGGFTEAFF. The CDR3 DNA reads TGTGCCAGCTCACCTGGAGGATTCACTGAAGCTTTCTTT. The chain recombines TRBV18 with TRBJ1-1; D unclear. Germline CDR1 reads KGHSH; CDR2 reads LQKENI. This CDR3 has 13 residues. V was trimmed by 3 bases and J by 4 bases, leaving 9 bases between them.

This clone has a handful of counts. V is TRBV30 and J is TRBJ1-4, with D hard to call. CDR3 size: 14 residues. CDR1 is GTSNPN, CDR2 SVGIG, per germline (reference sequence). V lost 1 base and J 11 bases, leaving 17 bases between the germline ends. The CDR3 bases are TGTGCCTGGAGTGATGCACAGCTAATTGGGAAACTGTTTTTT. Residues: CAWSDAQLIGKLFF.

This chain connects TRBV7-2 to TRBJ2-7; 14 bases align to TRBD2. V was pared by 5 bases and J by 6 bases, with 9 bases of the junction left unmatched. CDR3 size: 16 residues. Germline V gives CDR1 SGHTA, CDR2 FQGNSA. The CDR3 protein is CASSPSKTSGGAEQYF. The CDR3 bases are TGTGCCAGCAGCCCTTCGAAGACTAGCGGGGGGGCCGAGCAGTACTTC.

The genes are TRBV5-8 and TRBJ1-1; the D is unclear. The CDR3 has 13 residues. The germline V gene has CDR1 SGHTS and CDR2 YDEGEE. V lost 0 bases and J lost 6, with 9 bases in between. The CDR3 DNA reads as TGTGCCAGCAGCTTGGAAGCTATCGCTGAAGCTTTCTTT. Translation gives CASSLEAIAEAFF.

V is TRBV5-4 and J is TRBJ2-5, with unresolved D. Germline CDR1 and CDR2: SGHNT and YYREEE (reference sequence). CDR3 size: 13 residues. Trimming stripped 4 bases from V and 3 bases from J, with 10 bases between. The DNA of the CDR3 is TGTGCCAGCAGCCGCGGCTTTGAAGAGACCCAGTACTTC. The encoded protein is CASSRGFEETQYF.

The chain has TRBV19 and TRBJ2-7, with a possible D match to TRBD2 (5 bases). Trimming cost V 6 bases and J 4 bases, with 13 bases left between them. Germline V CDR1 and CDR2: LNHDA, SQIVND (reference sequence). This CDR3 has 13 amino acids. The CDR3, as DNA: TGTGCCAGTAGCCAAGAACGGGGTTACGAGCAGTACTTC. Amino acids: CASSQERGYEQYF.

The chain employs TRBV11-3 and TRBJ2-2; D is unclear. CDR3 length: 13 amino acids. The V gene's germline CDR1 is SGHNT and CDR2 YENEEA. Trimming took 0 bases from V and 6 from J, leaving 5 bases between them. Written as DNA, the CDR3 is TGTGCCAGCAGCTTAGATGAGGCCGGGGAGCTGTTTTTT. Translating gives CASSLDEAGELFF.

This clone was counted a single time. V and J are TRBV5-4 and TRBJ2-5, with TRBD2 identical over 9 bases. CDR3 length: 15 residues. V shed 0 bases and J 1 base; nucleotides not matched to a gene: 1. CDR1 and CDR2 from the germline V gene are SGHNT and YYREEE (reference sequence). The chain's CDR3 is CASSLGLAAQETQYF. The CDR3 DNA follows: TGTGCCAGCAGCTTGGGACTAGCGGCCCAAGAGACCCAGTACTTC.

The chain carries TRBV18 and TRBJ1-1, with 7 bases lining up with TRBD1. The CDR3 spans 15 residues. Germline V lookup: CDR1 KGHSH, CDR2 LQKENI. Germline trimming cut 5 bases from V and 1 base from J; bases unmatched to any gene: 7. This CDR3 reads CASSTRQGPNTEAFF. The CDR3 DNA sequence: TGTGCCAGCTCAACCCGACAGGGTCCGAACACTGAAGCTTTCTTT. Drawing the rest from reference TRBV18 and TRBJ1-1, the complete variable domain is NAGVMQNPRHLVRRRGQEARLRCSPMKGHSHVYWYRQLPEEGLKFMVYLQKENIIDESGMPKERFSAEFPKEGPSILRIQQVVRGDSAAYFCASSTRQGPNTEAFFGQGTRLTVV.

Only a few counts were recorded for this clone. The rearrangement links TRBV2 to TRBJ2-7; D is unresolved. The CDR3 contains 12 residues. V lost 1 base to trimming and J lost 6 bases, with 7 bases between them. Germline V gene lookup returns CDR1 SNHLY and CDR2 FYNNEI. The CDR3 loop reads CASSEGAGEQYF. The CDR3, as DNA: TGTGCCAGCAGTGAAGGGGCAGGCGAGCAGTACTTC.

The CDR3 nucleotides are TGCGCCAGCAGCCATCAAACCCTAGCGGGGGGGCCGGGCACAGATACGCAGTATTTT. Amino acid sequence: CASSHQTLAGGPGTDTQYF. The genes are TRBV4-1 and TRBJ2-3; TRBD2 aligns across 12 bases. Trimming took 3 bases from V and 1 from J; bases not matched to a gene: 11. The CDR3 runs 19 residues. The germline V gene has CDR1 MGHRA and CDR2 YSYEKL.

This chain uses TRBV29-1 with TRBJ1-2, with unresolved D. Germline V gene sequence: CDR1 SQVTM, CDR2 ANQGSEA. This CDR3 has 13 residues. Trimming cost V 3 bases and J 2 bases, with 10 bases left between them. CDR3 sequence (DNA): TGCAGCGTTGATTTGGGCCCAAACTATGGCTACACCTTC. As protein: CSVDLGPNYGYTF.

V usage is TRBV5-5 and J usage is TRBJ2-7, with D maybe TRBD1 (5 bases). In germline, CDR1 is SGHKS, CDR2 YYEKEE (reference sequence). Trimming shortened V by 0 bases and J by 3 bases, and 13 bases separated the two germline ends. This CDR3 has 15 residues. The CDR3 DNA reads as TGTGCCAGCAGCTTGGCGGGCAGGGAAATCTACGAGCAGTACTTC. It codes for CASSLAGREIYEQYF.

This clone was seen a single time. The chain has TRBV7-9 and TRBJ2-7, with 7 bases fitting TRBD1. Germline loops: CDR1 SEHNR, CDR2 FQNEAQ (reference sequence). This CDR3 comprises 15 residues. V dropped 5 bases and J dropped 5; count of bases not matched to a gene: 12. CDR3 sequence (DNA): TGTGCCAGCAGCCGACAGGGAGATTCCAGACACGAGCAGTACTTC. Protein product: CASSRQGDSRHEQYF.

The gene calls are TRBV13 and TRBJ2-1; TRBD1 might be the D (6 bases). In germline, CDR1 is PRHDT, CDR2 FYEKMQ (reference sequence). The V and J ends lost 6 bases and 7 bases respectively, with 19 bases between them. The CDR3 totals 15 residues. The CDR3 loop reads CASSRGGVDWNEQFF. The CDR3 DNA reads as TGTGCCAGCAGTCGAGGGGGAGTGGACTGGAATGAGCAGTTCTTC.

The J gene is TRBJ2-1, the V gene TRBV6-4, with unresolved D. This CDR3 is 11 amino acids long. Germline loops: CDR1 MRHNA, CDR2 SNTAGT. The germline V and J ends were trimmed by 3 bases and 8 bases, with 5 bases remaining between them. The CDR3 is CASSDGDEQFF. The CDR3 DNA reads TGTGCCAGCAGTGATGGAGATGAGCAGTTCTTC.

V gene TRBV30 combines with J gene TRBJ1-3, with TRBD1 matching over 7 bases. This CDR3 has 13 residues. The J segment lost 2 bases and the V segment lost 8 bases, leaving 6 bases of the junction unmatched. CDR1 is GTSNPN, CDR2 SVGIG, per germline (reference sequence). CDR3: CAGTATTGNTIYF. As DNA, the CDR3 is TGTGCCGGGACAGCCACTACTGGAAACACCATATATTTT.

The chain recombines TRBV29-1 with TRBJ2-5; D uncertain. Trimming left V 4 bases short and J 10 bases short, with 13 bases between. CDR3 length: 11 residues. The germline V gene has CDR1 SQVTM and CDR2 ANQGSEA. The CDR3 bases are TGCAGCGTTGTCTCTGCTGCCGGCCAGTACTTC. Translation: CSVVSAAGQYF.

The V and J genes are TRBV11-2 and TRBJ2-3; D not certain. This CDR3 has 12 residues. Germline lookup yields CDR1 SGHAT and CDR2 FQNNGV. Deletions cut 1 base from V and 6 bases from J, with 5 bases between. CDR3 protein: CASSLGGDTQYF. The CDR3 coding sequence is TGTGCCAGCAGCTTAGGTGGCGATACGCAGTATTTT. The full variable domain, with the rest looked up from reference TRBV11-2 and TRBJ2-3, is EAGVAQSPRYKIIEKRQSVAFWCNPISGHATLYWYQQILGQGPKLLIQFQNNGVVDDSQLPKDRFSAERLKGVDSTLKIQPAKLEDSAVYLCASSLGGDTQYFGPGTRLTVL.